This T cell receptor (beta chain) stems from a study of blood T cell repertoires in COVID-19. Cohort placement rested on clinical history that participants reported themselves. Each exposed participant met a COVID-19 case in the 2 weeks preceding study entry. Assay: immunoSEQ multiplex PCR; the TCRdb copy retains only in-frame clones and omits some. This sample yields 350,000 to 450,000 clones, of which roughly 84% are seen a single time; approximately 1.5% belongs to the top ten. This CDR3 has 14 residues. The J segment lost 6 bases and the V segment lost 4 bases, leaving 2 bases of the junction unmatched. Per the germline V gene, CDR1 is LNHDA and CDR2 is SQIVND (reference sequence). This clone was counted between two and nine times.

This chain connects TRBV19 to TRBJ1-6, with 8 bases fitting TRBD1. This TCR derives from a woman aged 18-29 years who had been exposed to COVID-19. The source material was PBMCs or T cells enriched from blood (not recorded which). Here the CDR3 reads CASSNGQGNSPLHF. In DNA, the CDR3 is TGTGCCAGTAGTAACGGACAGGGTAATTCACCCCTCCACTTT.